The present T cell receptor (beta chain) was sequenced within a study of response to subunit inactivated influenza vaccine. This clonotype occurred many times. TCRdb independently ran MiXCR on the RT-PCR reads; one entry per CDR3 protein. The sample holds 530,000 or so distinct CDR3 sequences, 14% seen once. This CDR3 comprises 14 residues. Germline V lookup: CDR1 SGHRS, CDR2 YFSETQ. V dropped 4 bases and J dropped 6 bases, with 15 bases sitting between them. The origin of this receptor is a man over 45 who received an inactivated influenza vaccine. This sample comprised PBMCs from blood, obtained about 13 days after vaccination. This chain links TRBV5-1 with TRBJ2-3; possible D gene TRBD2, 6 bases. The CDR3 is CASSPGPRGDTQYF. The DNA for the CDR3 is TGCGCCAGCAGCCCCGGGCCCCGGGGGGATACGCAGTATTTT.